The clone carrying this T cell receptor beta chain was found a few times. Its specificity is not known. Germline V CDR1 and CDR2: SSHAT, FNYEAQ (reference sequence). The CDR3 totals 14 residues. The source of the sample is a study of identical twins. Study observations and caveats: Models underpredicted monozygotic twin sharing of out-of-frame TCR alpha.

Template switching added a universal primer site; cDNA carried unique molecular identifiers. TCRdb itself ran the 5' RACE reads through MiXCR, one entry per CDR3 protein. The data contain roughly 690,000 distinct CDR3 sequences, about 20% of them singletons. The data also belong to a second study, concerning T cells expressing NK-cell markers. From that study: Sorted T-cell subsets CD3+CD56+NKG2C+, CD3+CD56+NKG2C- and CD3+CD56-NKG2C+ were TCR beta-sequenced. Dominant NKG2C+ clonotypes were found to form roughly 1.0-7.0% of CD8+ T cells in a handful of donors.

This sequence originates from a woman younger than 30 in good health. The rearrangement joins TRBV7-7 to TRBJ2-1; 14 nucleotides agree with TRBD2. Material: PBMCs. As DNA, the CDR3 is TGTGCTCGCGGAAGGGGACTAGCGGGAGTTGAGCAGTTCTTC. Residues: CARGRGLAGVEQFF.